The 27 T cell receptor beta chains below come from one sample, sequenced in a study of tumor-infiltrating lymphocytes in oesophageal squamous cell carcinoma. From the PCR reads, TCRdb called clonotypes with MiXCR, one entry per CDR3 protein. The repertoire has 20,000 or so distinct CDR3 sequences, roughly 40% of them found once; the top ten carry approximately 41%. The sample taken for sequencing was esophageal tumor tissue. These receptors were collected from a male donor with esophageal squamous cell carcinoma.

A single count supports this clonotype. The missing conserved phenylalanine or tryptophan at the end of this CDR3 makes a read error likely. The limits of the CDR3 on the DNA are not certain, so only TCRdb's listed CDR3 is given. The chain couples TRBV7-3 to TRBJ1-1. From germline, CDR1 is SGHTA and CDR2 FQGTGA. From its first to its last residue, the CDR3 has 18 amino acids. CDR3 region: CASSLRALQGGNEQFFGQ.

By frequency in the sample, this clonotype is medium-sized. The CDR3 nucleotides read TGTGCCAGCAGCGGTTGGGACAGGGGAACGACCGGGGAGCTGTTTTTT. Its protein is CASSGWDRGTTGELFF. The chain couples TRBV5-4 to TRBJ2-2, with TRBD1 matching 10 bases. Germline V gene data show CDR1 as SGHNT and CDR2 as YYREEE (reference sequence). After removal of 4 bases from V and 5 bases from J, the junction contained 8 bases not matched to a gene. The CDR3 extends over 16 amino acids.

Here the CDR3 reads CASSIDRVYEQYF. As DNA, the CDR3 is TGTGCCAGCAGCATCGACAGGGTCTACGAGCAGTACTTC. This chain connects TRBV7-2 to TRBJ2-7; 7 positions match TRBD1. Germline lookup yields CDR1 SGHTA and CDR2 FQGNSA. The CDR3 is 13 residues long. J was trimmed by 3 bases and V by 5 bases; bases with no gene match: 4. Combining the CDR3 with reference TRBV7-2 and TRBJ2-7 gives the whole variable domain GAGVSQSPSNKVTEKGKDVELRCDPISGHTALYWYRQSLGQGLEFLIYFQGNSAPDKSGLPSDRFSAERTGGSVSTLTIQRTQQEDSAVYLCASSIDRVYEQYFGPGTRLTVT.

This clonotype was counted many times. The V and J genes are TRBV24-1 and TRBJ2-5, with D possibly TRBD1 on 6 matching bases. CDR1 is KGHDR, CDR2 SFDVKD, per germline. The CDR3 contains 15 residues. Trimming stripped 4 bases from V and 5 bases from J, with 16 bases between. CDR3 region: CATSEYRAGAETQYF. The DNA of the CDR3 is TGTGCCACCAGTGAATACAGGGCCGGTGCGGAGACCCAGTACTTC.

This clonotype was observed many times. It may be a read error: a sequence one base away is much more abundant. The chain combines TRBV7-8 with TRBJ2-7, with TRBD2 matching over 8 bases. The end of the DNA aligns better with TRBJ2-1, so the J call may be wrong. The CDR3 runs 16 residues. The germline gives CDR1 SGHVS, CDR2 FQNEAQ. The CDR3 region is CASSLSTREGSYEQFF. The CDR3 bases are TGTGCCAGCAGCTTAAGCACTCGGGAGGGGAGCTACGAGCAGTTCTTC.

The V call is TRBV7-2, the J call TRBJ2-3, with 7 bases that match TRBD1. With the DNA end fitting TRBJ2-1 better, the J assignment may be wrong. This CDR3 region has 15 residues. Germline loops: CDR1 SGHTA, CDR2 FQGNSA. CDR3 sequence reads: CASAQQGPLTYEQFF. Written as DNA, the CDR3 is TGTGCCAGCGCCCAACAGGGGCCCCTAACCTACGAGCAGTTCTTC.

This clonotype was detected many times. The rearrangement joins TRBV7-8 to TRBJ2-7; 7 nucleotides line up with TRBD2. CDR1 is SGHVS and CDR2 is FQNEAQ in the germline V gene. With 3 bases clipped from V and 5 bases from J, the junction kept 10 bases outside the gene matches. The CDR3 spans 15 residues. As DNA, the CDR3 is TGTGCCAGCAGCTTTCCCGGGGGAGGGGTGCACGAGCAGTACTTC. Residues: CASSFPGGGVHEQYF.

The genes are TRBV12-3 or TRBV12-4 and TRBJ2-5; D ambiguous. The CDR3 covers 13 residues. Trimming took 2 bases from V and 5 from J, leaving 9 bases between them. CDR3 sequence: CASSLLEGETQYF. The CDR3 nucleotides read TGTGCCAGCAGTTTACTAGAAGGGGAGACCCAGTACTTC.

Details on this clonotype: Here the CDR3 omits its conserved ending phenylalanine or tryptophan, so a read error is the likely source. The DNA is omitted, as the CDR3 cannot be located on it reliably, and the CDR3 follows TCRdb's listing. CDR3 protein: CASSPNRDSGYGYTFGS. The chain couples TRBV6-1 to TRBJ2-5; TRBD2 reflects the table's D call only, with no check against the DNA. CDR1 and CDR2 from the germline V gene are MNHNS and SASEGT. The length of the CDR3 is 17 amino acids, counting both ends.

This clonotype was seen many times. The V gene is TRBV7-9, the J gene TRBJ2-3; 8 bases match TRBD2. After removal of 6 bases from V and 2 bases from J, the junction contained 7 bases not matched to a gene. Germline CDR1 SEHNR, CDR2 FQNEAQ (reference sequence). The CDR3 runs 15 residues. The CDR3 sequence is CASSHGGGNTDTQYF. Written as DNA, the CDR3 is TGTGCCAGCAGTCACGGGGGGGGAAACACAGATACGCAGTATTTT.

This clonotype was seen many times. The chain combines TRBV5-1 with TRBJ2-5, with 16 nucleotides matching TRBD2. The CDR3 is 19 amino acids. V was pared by 0 bases and J by 5 bases, with 10 bases of the junction left unmatched. Germline CDR1 and CDR2: SGHRS and YFSETQ. This CDR3 is CASSLGPGLAGGLLETQYF. The CDR3, as DNA: TGCGCCAGCAGCTTGGGACCGGGACTAGCGGGGGGGCTTCTGGAGACCCAGTACTTC.

In this sample, this clonotype turned up a few times. A read error is likely, as this CDR3 ends without the conserved phenylalanine or tryptophan. The DNA is omitted, as the CDR3 cannot be located on it reliably, and the CDR3 follows TCRdb's listing. The chain employs TRBV7-2 and TRBJ1-1. The CDR3 is 15 residues long, counting both termini. The germline V gene has CDR1 SGHTA and CDR2 FQGNSA. The CDR3 sequence: CASSLGVTYEQYFGP.

V and J are TRBV6-8 and TRBJ1-1, with 7 bases fitting TRBD1. Trimming at V came to 7 bases and at J to 0 bases, leaving 17 bases not matched to a gene. The CDR3 has 18 residues. In germline, CDR1 is MNHGY, CDR2 SAAAGT. CDR3 protein: CASTPGRGRRWMNTEAFF. The CDR3 DNA reads TGTGCCAGCACCCCAGGAAGGGGGCGAAGATGGATGAACACTGAAGCTTTCTTT.

This clonotype was seen more than once but under ten times. V is TRBV7-2 and J is TRBJ2-3, with 7 bases matching TRBD2. CDR1 is SGHTA and CDR2 is FQGNSA in the germline V gene. The CDR3 length is 16 residues. V shed 0 bases and J 3 bases; nucleotides not matched to a gene: 6. The chain's CDR3 is CASSLARGWMTDTQYF. The CDR3 DNA reads as TGTGCCAGCAGCTTAGCGCGGGGGTGGATGACAGATACGCAGTATTTT.

This chain joins TRBV23-1 and TRBJ1-1; D not resolved. TRBV23-1 falls under the ORF class, with uncertain function. The CDR3 runs to 10 residues. Trimming cost V 3 bases and J 6 bases, with 2 bases left between them. The CDR3 sequence is CASSHAEAFF. Written as DNA, the CDR3 is TGCGCCAGCAGTCATGCTGAAGCTTTCTTT.

This clonotype has a single count. The chain combines TRBV2 with TRBJ2-7, with D possibly TRBD2 on 6 matching bases. The assigned J gene may be wrong: the sequence end matches TRBJ2-1 better. Germline CDR1 and CDR2: SNHLY and FYNNEI. CDR3 length equals 18 residues. The CDR3: CASSVLLFRGGTYNEQFF. CDR3 coding DNA: TGTGCCAGCAGTGTACTACTTTTTAGGGGAGGTACCTACAATGAGCAGTTCTTC.

The table lists this clonotype with a count of one. The chain has TRBV7-2 and TRBJ1-1; the match to TRBD1 covers 7 bases. Germline V gene data show CDR1 as SGHTA and CDR2 as FQGNSA. V gave up 5 bases and J gave up 2 bases; unmatched junction bases: 8. The CDR3 totals 15 residues. CDR3 loop: CASSQLGQLNTEAFF. Written as DNA, the CDR3 is TGTGCCAGCAGCCAACTGGGACAGCTTAACACTGAAGCTTTCTTT.

This rearrangement joins TRBV6-1 to TRBJ2-6; D ambiguous. Trimming cost V 7 bases and J 0 bases, with 16 bases left between them. The CDR3 contains 17 residues. Looked up from germline, CDR1 is MNHNS and CDR2 is SASEGT. CDR3 sequence reads: CASTPAGFRSGANVLTF. The CDR3, as DNA: TGTGCCAGCACCCCCGCCGGCTTCCGCTCTGGGGCCAACGTCCTGACTTTC.

This clonotype was observed at least ten times. The chain links TRBV10-3 to TRBJ2-2, with D perhaps matching TRBD1 or TRBD2 (6 bases each). Germline V gene sequence: CDR1 ENHRY, CDR2 SYGVKD. Trimming stripped 10 bases from V and 7 bases from J, with 16 bases between. The CDR3 consists of 13 residues. CDR3 amino acids: CATGASIGGELFF. The DNA of the CDR3 is TGTGCCACGGGGGCTAGCATTGGCGGGGAGCTGTTTTTT.

The J gene is TRBJ2-5, the V gene TRBV7-9, with TRBD1 identical over 9 bases. The J call may be faulty, since TRBJ1-2 better matches the DNA end. CDR1 is SEHNR, CDR2 FQNEAQ, per germline (reference sequence). The CDR3 runs to 16 residues. The CDR3 DNA is TGTGCCAGCAGCTTAGGAGGAGCACAGGGGGCGGGAGGCTACACCTTC. It translates to CASSLGGAQGAGGYTF.

This clonotype was detected only a few times. The J gene is TRBJ2-2, the V gene TRBV19; 8 bases map to TRBD1. This CDR3 has 16 amino acids. In germline, CDR1 is LNHDA, CDR2 SQIVND (reference sequence). V was clipped by 5 bases and J by 4 bases; unmatched bases: 9. CDR3 in DNA: TGTGCCAGTAGTGCTGACAGGGGTAGGATCACCGGGGAGCTGTTTTTT. It translates to CASSADRGRITGELFF.

The genes are TRBV7-3 and TRBJ2-1, with unresolved D. The DNA end favors TRBJ2-7, so the J call may be wrong. The CDR3 has 12 residues. Germline assignment: CDR1 SGHTA and CDR2 FQGTGA. CDR3 in amino acids: CASSPANYEQYF. CDR3 DNA sequence: TGTGCCAGCTCACCGGCGAACTACGAGCAGTACTTC.

This clonotype has a count of ten or more. The chain couples TRBV19 to TRBJ2-1; tentatively, D is TRBD2 (7 bases). The ends were cut back, 5 bases at V and 0 bases at J, with 17 bases in the middle. This CDR3 has 17 residues. CDR1 and CDR2 from the germline V gene are LNHDA and SQIVND (reference sequence). CDR3 coding DNA: TGTGCCAGTAGTTTCGCTAACGGGGGGCCCTCCTACAATGAGCAGTTCTTC. Its translation: CASSFANGGPSYNEQFF.

This clonotype was recorded at least ten times. The chain joins TRBV10-3 to TRBJ2-5, with a tentative D call TRBD1 (6 bases). CDR1 is ENHRY, CDR2 SYGVKD, per germline. V lost 7 bases, J lost 0 bases, and 6 bases lay in between. The CDR3 is made up of 12 amino acids. Here the CDR3 DNA reads TGTGCCATCAAGGGGGACCAAGAGACCCAGTACTTC. Translation gives CAIKGDQETQYF.

The chain has TRBV7-4 and TRBJ2-3; a weak D match, TRBD2 (6 bases). The germline CDR1 and CDR2 sequences are SGHVT and SQSDAQ. The CDR3 has 14 amino acids. Trimming took off 4 bases at V and 4 bases at J, with 12 bases between the two ends. CDR3 amino acids: CASSCTTSPDTQYF. The CDR3 region has the DNA TGTGCCAGCAGCTGTACGACTAGTCCAGATACGCAGTATTTT. The complete variable domain, with remaining parts taken from reference TRBV7-4 and TRBJ2-3, reads GAGVSQSPRYKVAKRGRDVALRCDSISGHVTLYWYRQTLGQGSEVLTYSQSDAQRDKSGRPSGRFSAERPERSVSTLKIQRTEQGDSAVYLCASSCTTSPDTQYFGPGTRLTVL.

This clonotype appeared a single time. The V and J genes are TRBV20-1 and TRBJ2-7, with D unclear. Germline CDR1 DFQATT, CDR2 SNEGSKA (reference sequence). The germline V and J ends were trimmed by 5 bases and 7 bases, with 15 bases remaining between them. The CDR3 contains 12 residues. The CDR3 is CSAPTVYNEQYF. The CDR3 DNA sequence: TGCAGTGCTCCCACGGTCTACAATGAGCAGTACTTC.

The genes are TRBV6-2 or TRBV6-3 and TRBJ2-3; possible D gene TRBD1, 5 bases. V lost 6 bases, J lost 0 bases, and 7 bases lay in between. The CDR3 runs 13 residues. Germline V gene lookup returns CDR1 MNHEY and CDR2 SVGEGT. The CDR3 protein is CASRGLSTDTQYF. DNA of the CDR3: TGTGCCAGCAGGGGGCTGAGCACAGATACGCAGTATTTT.